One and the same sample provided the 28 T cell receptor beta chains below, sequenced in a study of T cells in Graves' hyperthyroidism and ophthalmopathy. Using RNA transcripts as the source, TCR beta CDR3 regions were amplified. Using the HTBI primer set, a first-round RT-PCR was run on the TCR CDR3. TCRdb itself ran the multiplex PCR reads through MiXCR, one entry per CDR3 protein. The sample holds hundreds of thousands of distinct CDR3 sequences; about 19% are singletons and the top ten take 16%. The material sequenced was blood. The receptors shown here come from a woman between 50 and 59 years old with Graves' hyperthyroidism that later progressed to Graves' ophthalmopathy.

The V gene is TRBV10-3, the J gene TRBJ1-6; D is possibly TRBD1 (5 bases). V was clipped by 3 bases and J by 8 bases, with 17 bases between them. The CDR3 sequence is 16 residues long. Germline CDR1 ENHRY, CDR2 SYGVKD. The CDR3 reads CAISDPGLSSYSPLHF. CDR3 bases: TGTGCCATCAGTGATCCGGGACTTTCTTCGTATTCACCCCTCCACTTT.

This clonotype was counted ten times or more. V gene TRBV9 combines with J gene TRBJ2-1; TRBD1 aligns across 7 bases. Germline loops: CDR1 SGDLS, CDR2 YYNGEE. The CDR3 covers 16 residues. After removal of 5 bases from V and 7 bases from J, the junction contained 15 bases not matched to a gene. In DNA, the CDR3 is TGTGCCAGCAGGGGGGACAGCCCGGTCCGAGGGAATGAGCAGTTCTTC. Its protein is CASRGDSPVRGNEQFF.

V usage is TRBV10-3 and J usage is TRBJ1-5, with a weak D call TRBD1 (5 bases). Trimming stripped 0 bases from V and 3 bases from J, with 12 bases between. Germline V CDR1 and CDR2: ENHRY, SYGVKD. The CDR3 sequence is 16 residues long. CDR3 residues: CAISESGGHDNQPQHF. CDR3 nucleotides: TGTGCCATCAGTGAGTCCGGTGGACACGACAATCAGCCCCAGCATTTT.

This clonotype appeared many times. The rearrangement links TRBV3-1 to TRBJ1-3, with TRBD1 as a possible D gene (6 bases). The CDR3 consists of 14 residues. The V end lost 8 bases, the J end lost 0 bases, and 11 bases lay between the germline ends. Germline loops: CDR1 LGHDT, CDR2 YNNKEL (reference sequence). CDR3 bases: TGTGCCAGCCAAGGGACAAGCTCTGGAAACACCATATATTTT. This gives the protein CASQGTSSGNTIYF.

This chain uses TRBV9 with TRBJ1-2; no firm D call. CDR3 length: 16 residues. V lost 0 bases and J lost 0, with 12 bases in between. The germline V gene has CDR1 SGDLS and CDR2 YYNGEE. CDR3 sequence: CASSVADRAANYGYTF. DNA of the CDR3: TGTGCCAGCAGCGTAGCCGACCGGGCCGCTAACTATGGCTACACCTTC.

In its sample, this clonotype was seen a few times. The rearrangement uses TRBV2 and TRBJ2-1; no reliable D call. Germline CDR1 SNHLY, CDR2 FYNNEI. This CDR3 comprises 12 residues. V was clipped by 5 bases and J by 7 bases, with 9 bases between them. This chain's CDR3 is CASSLHGNEQFF. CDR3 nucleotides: TGTGCCAGCAGTCTACATGGGAATGAGCAGTTCTTC.

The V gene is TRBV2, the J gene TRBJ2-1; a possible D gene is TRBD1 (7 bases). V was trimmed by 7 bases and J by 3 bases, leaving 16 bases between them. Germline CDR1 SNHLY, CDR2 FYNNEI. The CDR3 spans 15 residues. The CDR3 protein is CASTPRGAYYNEQFF. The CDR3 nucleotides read TGTGCCAGCACTCCCAGGGGGGCCTACTACAATGAGCAGTTCTTC.

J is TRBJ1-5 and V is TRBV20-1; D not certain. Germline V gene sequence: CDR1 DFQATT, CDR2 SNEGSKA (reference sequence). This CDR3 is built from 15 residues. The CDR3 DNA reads TGCAGCCTTTCCACTGTGAGAAATAGCAATCAGCCCCAGCATTTT. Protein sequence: CSLSTVRNSNQPQHF.

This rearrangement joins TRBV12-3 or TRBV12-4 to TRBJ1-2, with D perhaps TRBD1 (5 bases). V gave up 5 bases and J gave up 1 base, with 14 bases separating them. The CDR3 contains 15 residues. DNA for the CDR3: TGTGCCAGCAGTGGGGCCCAAATGTTTAACTATGGCTACACCTTC. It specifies CASSGAQMFNYGYTF.

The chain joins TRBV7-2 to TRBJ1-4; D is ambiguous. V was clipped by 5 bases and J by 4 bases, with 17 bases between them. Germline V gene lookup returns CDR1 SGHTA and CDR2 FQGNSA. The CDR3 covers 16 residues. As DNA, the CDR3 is TGTGCCAGCAGCATCTCCTCAGGAGGAAATAATGAAAAACTGTTTTTT. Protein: CASSISSGGNNEKLFF.

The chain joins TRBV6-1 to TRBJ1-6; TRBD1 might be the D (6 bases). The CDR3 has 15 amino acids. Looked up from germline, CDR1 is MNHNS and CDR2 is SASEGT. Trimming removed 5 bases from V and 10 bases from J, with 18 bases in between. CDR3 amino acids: CASSYSRRRGSPLHF. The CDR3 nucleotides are TGTGCCAGCAGTTATTCTCGGAGAAGGGGGTCACCCCTCCACTTT.

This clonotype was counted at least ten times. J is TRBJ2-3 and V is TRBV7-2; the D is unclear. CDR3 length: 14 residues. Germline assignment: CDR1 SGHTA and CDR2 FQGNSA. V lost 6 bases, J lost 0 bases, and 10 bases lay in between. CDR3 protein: CASRMMHSTDTQYF. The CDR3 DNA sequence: TGTGCCAGCAGGATGATGCACAGCACAGATACGCAGTATTTT.

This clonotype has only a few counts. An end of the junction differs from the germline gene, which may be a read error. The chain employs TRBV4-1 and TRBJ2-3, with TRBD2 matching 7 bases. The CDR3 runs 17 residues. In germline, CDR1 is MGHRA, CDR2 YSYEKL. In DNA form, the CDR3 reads TGCGCCAGCAGTCAAGATCCGGGACTACCTAGCACAGATACGCAGTATTTT. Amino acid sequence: CASSQDPGLPSTDTQYF.

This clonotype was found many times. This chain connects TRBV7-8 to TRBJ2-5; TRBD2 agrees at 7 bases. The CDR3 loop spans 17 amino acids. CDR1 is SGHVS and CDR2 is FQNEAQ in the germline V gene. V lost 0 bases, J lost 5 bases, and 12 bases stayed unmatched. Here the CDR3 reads CASSLAHNGGVDETQYF. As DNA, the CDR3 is TGTGCCAGCAGCTTAGCGCACAATGGGGGGGTGGACGAGACCCAGTACTTC.

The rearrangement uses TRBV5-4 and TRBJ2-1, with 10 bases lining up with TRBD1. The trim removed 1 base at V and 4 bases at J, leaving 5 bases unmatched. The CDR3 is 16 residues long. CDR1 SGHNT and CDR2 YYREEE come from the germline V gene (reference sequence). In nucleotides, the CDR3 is TGTGCCAGCAGCTTGTCGGGACAGGGGTATTACAATGAGCAGTTCTTC. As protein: CASSLSGQGYYNEQFF.

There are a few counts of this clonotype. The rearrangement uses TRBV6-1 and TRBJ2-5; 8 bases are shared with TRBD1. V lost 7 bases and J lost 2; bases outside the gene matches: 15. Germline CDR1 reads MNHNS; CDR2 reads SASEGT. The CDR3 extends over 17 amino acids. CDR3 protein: CASTQRGTGIFQETQYF. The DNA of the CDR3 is TGTGCCAGCACCCAACGCGGGACAGGCATCTTTCAAGAGACCCAGTACTTC.

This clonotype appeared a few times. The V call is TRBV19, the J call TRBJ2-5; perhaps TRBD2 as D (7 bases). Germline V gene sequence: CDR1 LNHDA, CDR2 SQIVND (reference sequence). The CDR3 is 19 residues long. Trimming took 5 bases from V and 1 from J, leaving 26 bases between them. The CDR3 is CASSRIAGTTGTTQETQYF. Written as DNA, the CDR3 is TGTGCCAGTAGTCGAATAGCCGGGACAACCGGGACTACCCAAGAGACCCAGTACTTC.

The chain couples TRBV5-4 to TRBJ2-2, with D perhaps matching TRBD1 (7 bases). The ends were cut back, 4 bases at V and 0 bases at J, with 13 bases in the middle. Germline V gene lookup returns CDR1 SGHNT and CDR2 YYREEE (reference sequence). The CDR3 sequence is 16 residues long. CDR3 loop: CASSAGGLANTGELFF. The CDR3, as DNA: TGTGCCAGCAGCGCAGGGGGGCTCGCGAACACCGGGGAGCTGTTTTTT. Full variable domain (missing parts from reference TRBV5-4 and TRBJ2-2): ETGVTQSPTHLIKTRGQQVTLRCSSQSGHNTVSWYQQALGQGPQFIFQYYREEENGRGNFPPRFSGLQFPNYSSELNVNALELDDSALYLCASSAGGLANTGELFFGEGSRLTVL.

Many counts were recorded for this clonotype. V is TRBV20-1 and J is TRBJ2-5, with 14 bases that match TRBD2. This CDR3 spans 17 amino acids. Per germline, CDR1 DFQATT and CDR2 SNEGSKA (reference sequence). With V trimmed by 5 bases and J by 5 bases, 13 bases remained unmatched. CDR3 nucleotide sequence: TGCAGTGCTGACTCCCCGGGACTAGCGGGGGCTGGGGAGACCCAGTACTTC. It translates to CSADSPGLAGAGETQYF.

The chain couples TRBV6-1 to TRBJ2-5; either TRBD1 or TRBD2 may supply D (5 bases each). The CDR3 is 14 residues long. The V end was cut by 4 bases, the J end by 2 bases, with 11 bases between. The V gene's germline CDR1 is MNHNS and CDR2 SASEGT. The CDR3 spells CASSARGAQETQYF. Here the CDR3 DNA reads TGTGCCAGCAGTGCCAGAGGGGCGCAAGAGACCCAGTACTTC.

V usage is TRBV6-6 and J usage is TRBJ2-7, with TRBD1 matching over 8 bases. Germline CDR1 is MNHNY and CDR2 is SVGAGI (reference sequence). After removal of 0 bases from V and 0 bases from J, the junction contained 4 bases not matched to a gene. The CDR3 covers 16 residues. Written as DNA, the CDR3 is TGTGCCAGCAGTTACTCGTACCAGGGGGCCTCCTACGAGCAGTACTTC. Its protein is CASSYSYQGASYEQYF.

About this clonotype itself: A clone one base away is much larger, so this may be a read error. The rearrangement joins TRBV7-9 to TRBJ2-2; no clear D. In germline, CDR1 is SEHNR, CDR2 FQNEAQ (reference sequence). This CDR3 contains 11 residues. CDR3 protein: CPSRSAGELFF. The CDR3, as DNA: TGTCCCAGCCGTTCGGCCGGGGAGCTGTTTTTT. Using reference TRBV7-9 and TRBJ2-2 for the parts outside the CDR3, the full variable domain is DTGVSQNPRHKITKRGQNVTFRCDPISEHNRLYWYRQTLGQGPEFLTYFQNEAQLEKSRLLSDRFSAERPKGSFSTLEIQRTEQGDSAMYLCPSRSAGELFFGEGSRLTVL.

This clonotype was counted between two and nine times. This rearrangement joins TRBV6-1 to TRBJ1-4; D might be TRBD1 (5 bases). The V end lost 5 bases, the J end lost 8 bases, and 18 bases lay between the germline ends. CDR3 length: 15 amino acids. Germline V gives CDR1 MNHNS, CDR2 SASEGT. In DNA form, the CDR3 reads TGTGCCAGCAGTCCCCCGACCGGGGCGGGGGAAAAACTGTTTTTT. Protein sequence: CASSPPTGAGEKLFF.

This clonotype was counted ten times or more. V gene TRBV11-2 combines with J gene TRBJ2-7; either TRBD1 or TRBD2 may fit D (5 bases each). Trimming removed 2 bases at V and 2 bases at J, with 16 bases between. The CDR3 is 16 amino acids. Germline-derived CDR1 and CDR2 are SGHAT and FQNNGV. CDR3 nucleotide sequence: TGTGCCAGCAGCTTAAACGCCGTAAGGGGAGCCTACGAGCAGTACTTC. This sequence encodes CASSLNAVRGAYEQYF.

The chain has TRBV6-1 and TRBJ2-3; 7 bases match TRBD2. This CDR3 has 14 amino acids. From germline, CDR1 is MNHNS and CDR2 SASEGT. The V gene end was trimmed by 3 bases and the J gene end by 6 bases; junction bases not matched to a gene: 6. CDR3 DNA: TGTGCCAGCAGTGACGCCTTCGGGGGGGATACGCAGTATTTT. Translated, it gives CASSDAFGGDTQYF.

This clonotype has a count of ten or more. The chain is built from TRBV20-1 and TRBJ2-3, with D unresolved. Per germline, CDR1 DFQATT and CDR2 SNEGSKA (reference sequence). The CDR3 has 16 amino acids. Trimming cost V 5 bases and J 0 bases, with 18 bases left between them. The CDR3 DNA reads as TGCAGTGCTCACGGCTGGGCGACCACTAGCACAGATACGCAGTATTTT. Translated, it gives CSAHGWATTSTDTQYF.

CDR3 DNA sequence: TGTGCCAGCAGTACTGGACCCCTCGAAACCCAGTACTTC. Its protein product is CASSTGPLETQYF. J is TRBJ2-5 and V is TRBV7-3; D gene unclear. The germline V gene encodes CDR1 SGHTA and CDR2 FQGTGA. This CDR3 has 13 amino acids. Trimming removed 6 bases at V and 8 bases at J, with 16 bases between. Full variable domain (rest looked up from reference TRBV7-3 and TRBJ2-5): GAGVSQTPSNKVTEKGKYVELRCDPISGHTALYWYRQSLGQGPEFLIYFQGTGAADDSGLPNDRFFAVRPEGSVSTLKIQRTERGDSAVYLCASSTGPLETQYFGPGTRLLVL.

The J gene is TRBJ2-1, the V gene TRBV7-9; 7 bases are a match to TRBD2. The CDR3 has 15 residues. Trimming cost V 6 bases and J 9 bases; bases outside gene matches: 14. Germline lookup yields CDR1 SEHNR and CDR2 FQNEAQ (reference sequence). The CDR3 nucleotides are TGTGCCAGCAGTGGGACGGGACCGGGGAGGGCTGAGCAGTTCTTC. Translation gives CASSGTGPGRAEQFF.